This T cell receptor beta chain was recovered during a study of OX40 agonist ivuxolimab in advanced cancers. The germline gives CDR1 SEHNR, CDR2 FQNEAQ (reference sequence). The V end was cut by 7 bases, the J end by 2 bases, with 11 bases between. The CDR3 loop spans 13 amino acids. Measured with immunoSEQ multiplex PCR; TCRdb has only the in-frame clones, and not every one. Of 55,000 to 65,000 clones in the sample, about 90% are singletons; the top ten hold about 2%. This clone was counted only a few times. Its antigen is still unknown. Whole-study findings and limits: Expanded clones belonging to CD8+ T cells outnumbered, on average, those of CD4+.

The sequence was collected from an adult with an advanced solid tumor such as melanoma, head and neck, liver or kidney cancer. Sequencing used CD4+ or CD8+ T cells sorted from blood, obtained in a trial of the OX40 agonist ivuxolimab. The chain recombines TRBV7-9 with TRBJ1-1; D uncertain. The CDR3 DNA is TGTGCCAGCACTCGCCGGGAAAACACTGAAGCTTTCTTT. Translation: CASTRRENTEAFF.